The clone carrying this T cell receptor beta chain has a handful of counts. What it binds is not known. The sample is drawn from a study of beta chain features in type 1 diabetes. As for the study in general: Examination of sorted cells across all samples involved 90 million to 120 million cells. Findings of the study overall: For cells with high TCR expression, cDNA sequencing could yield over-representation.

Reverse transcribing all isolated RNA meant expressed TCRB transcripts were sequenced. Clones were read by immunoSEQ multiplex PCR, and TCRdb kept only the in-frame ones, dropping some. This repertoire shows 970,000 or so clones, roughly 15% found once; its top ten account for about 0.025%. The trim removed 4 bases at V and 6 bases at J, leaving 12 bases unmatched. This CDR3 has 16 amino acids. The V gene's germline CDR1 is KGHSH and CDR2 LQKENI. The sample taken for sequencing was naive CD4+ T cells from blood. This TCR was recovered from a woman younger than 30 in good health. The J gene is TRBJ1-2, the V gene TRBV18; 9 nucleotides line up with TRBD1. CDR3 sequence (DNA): TGTGCCAGCTCACGAGGGACAGGGTTATTTGAGGATGGCTACACCTTC. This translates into CASSRGTGLFEDGYTF.